The 20 T cell receptor beta chains in this list originate from one sample, sequenced in a study of blood T cell repertoires in COVID-19. Data came from immunoSEQ multiplex PCR; TCRdb stores just in-frame clones and leaves some out. The table has roughly 250,000 clones, approximately 79% seen once. The sequenced sample consisted of peripheral blood. The receptor source for this set is a woman aged 40-49 years with active or convalescent COVID-19.

V and J are TRBV6-6 and TRBJ1-1; no definite D call. The germline CDR1 and CDR2 sequences are MNHNY and SVGAGI (reference sequence). Trimming removed 0 bases from V and 1 base from J, with 9 bases in between. This CDR3 is built from 15 residues. The CDR3 DNA is TGTGCCAGCAGTTACTCAGGAGGGAGGAACACTGAAGCTTTCTTT. Translated: CASSYSGGRNTEAFF.

In this sample, this clone turned up once. V usage is TRBV19 and J usage is TRBJ2-5; TRBD2 aligns across 8 bases. In germline, CDR1 is LNHDA, CDR2 SQIVND (reference sequence). The trim removed 8 bases at V and 2 bases at J, leaving 7 bases unmatched. The CDR3 spans 14 residues. CDR3 residues: CASGSGGIQETQYF. The DNA of the CDR3 is TGTGCCAGTGGGAGCGGGGGTATTCAAGAGACCCAGTACTTC. Full variable domain (missing parts from reference TRBV19 and TRBJ2-5): DGGITQSPKYLFRKEGQNVTLSCEQNLNHDAMYWYRQDPGQGLRLIYYSQIVNDFQKGDIAEGYSVSREKKESFPLTVTSAQKNPTAFYLCASGSGGIQETQYFGPGTRLLVL.

The chain couples TRBV29-1 to TRBJ2-3, with TRBD2 matching over 11 bases. The ends lost 4 bases at V and 6 bases at J; junction bases unmatched: 6. Germline CDR1 SQVTM, CDR2 ANQGSEA. The CDR3 totals 14 residues. This chain's CDR3 is CSVVVAGGRDTQYF. The CDR3 region has the DNA TGCAGCGTTGTTGTAGCGGGGGGGCGTGATACGCAGTATTTT.

J is TRBJ1-2 and V is TRBV10-3; D is perhaps TRBD1 (6 bases). The CDR3 consists of 14 residues. Germline V gene lookup returns CDR1 ENHRY and CDR2 SYGVKD. The V and J ends lost 4 bases and 4 bases respectively, with 13 bases between them. The CDR3 DNA is TGTGCCATCAGTGCGACAGGAAGGGGCTATGGCTACACCTTC. Translation: CAISATGRGYGYTF.

This clone was counted ten times or more. The chain links TRBV18 to TRBJ1-1; no firm D call. Germline-derived CDR1 and CDR2 are KGHSH and LQKENI. Between the trimmed V and J ends, which lost 2 bases and 2 bases, there was a span of 12 bases. CDR3 size: 15 residues. CDR3 in DNA: TGTGCCAGCTCACCATTTGTCGAGTTTAACACTGAAGCTTTCTTT. Its translation is CASSPFVEFNTEAFF.

This chain joins TRBV19 and TRBJ1-1; possible D gene TRBD1, 6 bases. Trimming shortened V by 6 bases and J by 4 bases, and 12 bases separated the two germline ends. The CDR3 extends over 13 amino acids. Germline CDR1 LNHDA, CDR2 SQIVND (reference sequence). CDR3 coding DNA: TGTGCCAGTAGGCCCCAGGGGCCCACTGAAGCTTTCTTT. Protein: CASRPQGPTEAFF.

The chain links TRBV11-2 to TRBJ1-1; perhaps TRBD1 as D (6 bases). CDR3 size: 15 residues. Germline lookup yields CDR1 SGHAT and CDR2 FQNNGV. Trimming took 3 bases from V and 2 from J, leaving 13 bases between them. CDR3 amino acids: CASSLSPGQNTEAFF. The CDR3 bases are TGTGCCAGCAGCTTGTCGCCGGGACAAAACACTGAAGCTTTCTTT.

This clone was seen only a few times. This sequence joins TRBV9 and TRBJ2-3; D perhaps matches TRBD1 (5 bases). V lost 6 bases, J lost 2 bases, and 13 bases lay in between. This CDR3 has 14 amino acids. The germline gives CDR1 SGDLS, CDR2 YYNGEE. CDR3 residues: CASTREHDTDTQYF. The CDR3 region has the DNA TGTGCCAGCACCAGGGAACATGACACAGATACGCAGTATTTT.

The V gene is TRBV5-4, the J gene TRBJ1-6; 8 nucleotides agree with TRBD1. V was clipped by 4 bases and J by 5 bases; unmatched bases: 5. Germline CDR1 SGHNT, CDR2 YYREEE (reference sequence). This CDR3 region has 15 residues. CDR3 residues: CASSQDRGNNSPLHF. CDR3 bases: TGTGCCAGCAGCCAAGACAGGGGTAATAATTCACCCCTCCACTTT.

V is TRBV19 and J is TRBJ1-5; TRBD1 agrees at 8 bases. The germline V gene encodes CDR1 LNHDA and CDR2 SQIVND (reference sequence). V lost 2 bases to trimming and J lost 2 bases; unmatched junction nucleotides: 5. CDR3 length: 16 amino acids. CDR3 DNA: TGTGCCAGTAGTATACAGGGGGCAGGGGGCAATCAGCCCCAGCATTTT. This gives the protein CASSIQGAGGNQPQHF.

V is TRBV11-2 and J is TRBJ1-6; TRBD1 agrees at 8 bases. The CDR3 is 15 residues long. V shed 1 base and J 9 bases; nucleotides not matched to a gene: 5. The germline CDR1 and CDR2 sequences are SGHAT and FQNNGV. CDR3 sequence: CASSLAGQGFSPLHF. The DNA of the CDR3 is TGTGCCAGCAGCTTAGCAGGACAGGGTTTTTCACCCCTCCACTTT.

This clone has just one count. The chain couples TRBV6-5 to TRBJ2-2; 7 bases match TRBD2. J lost 7 bases, V lost 5 bases, and 4 bases had no gene match. This CDR3 is 13 amino acids long. Looked up from germline, CDR1 is MNHEY and CDR2 is SVGAGI. CDR3 amino acids: CASSNGEGGELFF. In DNA, the CDR3 is TGTGCCAGCAGTAACGGGGAGGGCGGGGAGCTGTTTTTT.

The chain is built from TRBV6-1 and TRBJ1-2; tentatively, D is TRBD1 (5 bases). The CDR3 spans 13 residues. V was cut by 1 base and J by 8 bases, with 11 bases left in between. Germline CDR1 MNHNS, CDR2 SASEGT. In DNA form, the CDR3 reads TGTGCCAGCAGTGAAGGGGGCGCACGGGGCTACACCTTC. Its protein product is CASSEGGARGYTF.

This clone showed up just once. The chain uses TRBV4-1 and TRBJ1-3; unclear D gene. V was trimmed by 5 bases and J by 2 bases, leaving 10 bases between them. This CDR3 region has 14 residues. Looked up from germline, CDR1 is MGHRA and CDR2 is YSYEKL. This CDR3 is CASSYPLAGNTIYF. CDR3 sequence (DNA): TGCGCCAGCAGCTATCCACTGGCTGGAAACACCATATATTTT.

The V gene is TRBV7-6, the J gene TRBJ2-2; no definite D call. The CDR3 runs 16 residues. V lost 5 bases, J lost 3 bases, and 16 bases lay in between. Germline CDR1 reads SGHVS; CDR2 reads FNYEAQ. The CDR3 DNA reads as TGTGCCAGCAGCCCCGCCCGAGGCCCAGACACCGGGGAGCTGTTTTTT. This gives the protein CASSPARGPDTGELFF.

The rearrangement links TRBV28 to TRBJ1-6; D gene unclear. V lost 5 bases to trimming and J lost 0 bases, with 20 bases between them. Germline assignment: CDR1 MDHEN and CDR2 SYDVKM. There are 19 residues in the CDR3. This chain's CDR3 is CASSLPRGGGNSYNSPLHF. CDR3 bases: TGTGCCAGCAGTCTCCCCCGAGGAGGAGGGAACTCCTATAATTCACCCCTCCACTTT.

This chain joins TRBV6-1 and TRBJ2-3, with D maybe TRBD2 (6 bases). The V gene lost 4 bases and the J gene lost 3 bases, with 14 bases spanning the gap. There are 15 residues in the CDR3. Germline CDR1 and CDR2: MNHNS and SASEGT. In nucleotides, the CDR3 is TGTGCCAGCAGTGGAGCGGGCGCACGGACAGATACGCAGTATTTT. This encodes CASSGAGARTDTQYF.

Notes on this clone: The identical CDR3 is also encoded by other nucleotide sequences in the sample. The chain uses TRBV12-3 or TRBV12-4 and TRBJ1-2, with a tentative D call TRBD1 (5 bases). With 2 bases removed from V and 4 bases from J, the gap between germline ends came to 8 bases. The CDR3 loop spans 13 amino acids. The CDR3 spells CASSLTGAYGYTF. DNA for the CDR3: TGTGCCAGCAGTTTAACAGGAGCCTATGGCTACACCTTC.

The rearrangement uses TRBV5-4 and TRBJ1-3, with 8 bases identical to TRBD1. CDR1 is SGHNT and CDR2 is YYREEE in the germline V gene (reference sequence). CDR3 length: 15 residues. Trimming at V came to 4 bases and at J to 0 bases, leaving 3 bases not matched to a gene. The CDR3, as DNA: TGTGCCAGCAGCACTACAGGGGGCTCTGGAAACACCATATATTTT. This codes for CASSTTGGSGNTIYF.

The J gene is TRBJ2-3, the V gene TRBV12-5; 11 bases are a match to TRBD2. The junction had 6 bases not matched to a gene; V was cut back by 7 bases and J by 0 bases. Germline CDR1 LGHNT, CDR2 FRNRAP. CDR3 length: 16 amino acids. DNA of the CDR3: TGTGCTAGTGCTTGGACTAGCGGGTCTAGCACAGATACGCAGTATTTT. Its protein is CASAWTSGSSTDTQYF.